The 16 T cell receptor beta chains listed next were all sequenced from one sample in a study of blood T cells in healthy people across ages. A second roughly 6 to 12 cycle PCR used barcoded and J-beta primers. In TCRdb, the 5' RACE reads were re-called with MiXCR into one record per CDR3 protein. The sample yields hundreds of thousands of distinct CDR3 sequences, about 42% seen once. Sequences were obtained from blood. Receptor source: a man between 60 and 70 years old in good health.

The CDR3 DNA reads TGTGCCAGCAGTTTAACAGGAACAGGCTCCTACAATGAGCAGTTCTTC. Residues: CASSLTGTGSYNEQFF. V is TRBV28 and J is TRBJ2-1; maybe TRBD1 (5 bases). The CDR3 has 16 amino acids. V gave up 2 bases and J gave up 0 bases, with 11 bases separating them. Germline V lookup: CDR1 MDHEN, CDR2 SYDVKM.

The rearrangement uses TRBV7-9 and TRBJ1-4; D uncertain. This CDR3 has 14 residues. Germline V CDR1 and CDR2: SEHNR, FQNEAQ (reference sequence). Trimming removed 6 bases from V and 2 bases from J, with 10 bases in between. In DNA form, the CDR3 reads TGTGCCAGCAGGCTACCGGGGACTAATGAAAAACTGTTTTTT. Its protein product is CASRLPGTNEKLFF.

This clonotype came up a few times. The chain is built from TRBV7-2 and TRBJ1-2, with TRBD1 matching over 7 bases. Germline CDR1 is SGHTA and CDR2 is FQGNSA. The CDR3 has 19 amino acids. The V gene end was trimmed by 1 base and the J gene end by 4 bases; junction bases not matched to a gene: 18. Written as DNA, the CDR3 is TGTGCCAGCAGCTTAGTTGGTGGGCAGGGGGTCGGTTCTGGCTATGGCTACACCTTC. Amino acids: CASSLVGGQGVGSGYGYTF.

This sequence joins TRBV27 and TRBJ2-4; possibly TRBD1 or TRBD2 for D (7 bases each). The assigned J gene may be wrong: the sequence end matches TRBJ2-7 better. This CDR3 has 13 amino acids. From germline, CDR1 is MNHEY and CDR2 SMNVEV (reference sequence). CDR3 amino acids: CASRPGGGNEQYF. CDR3 bases: TGTGCCAGCAGGCCAGGGGGAGGGAACGAGCAGTACTTC.

CDR3: CASSQDEGGSYEQYF. Here the CDR3 DNA reads TGCGCCAGCAGCCAAGATGAAGGTGGCTCCTACGAGCAGTACTTC. The genes are TRBV4-3 and TRBJ2-7; D gene unclear. Germline V lookup: CDR1 LGHNA, CDR2 YSLEER. The CDR3 length is 15 residues. The V end was cut by 0 bases, the J end by 0 bases, with 9 bases between.

Notes on this clonotype: This may stem from a read error, because a much larger clone lies one nucleotide away. The J gene is TRBJ2-7, the V gene TRBV7-2; D gene unclear. The CDR3 covers 14 residues. CDR1 and CDR2 (germline): SGHTA, FQGNSA. DNA of the CDR3: TGTGTCAGCAGCTTATCGGTTTTGATCTACGAGCAGTACTTC. This sequence encodes CVSSLSVLIYEQYF.

The chain links TRBV4-3 to TRBJ2-1; D not certain. Per germline, CDR1 LGHNA and CDR2 YSLEER. The CDR3 is 13 amino acids. The V end was cut by 3 bases, the J end by 6 bases, with 9 bases between. The CDR3 sequence: CASSHHLGNEQFF. The CDR3 region has the DNA TGCGCCAGCAGCCATCACCTCGGCAATGAGCAGTTCTTC.

The V and J genes are TRBV7-9 and TRBJ2-2; D possibly corresponds to TRBD2 (6 bases). Trimming took off 7 bases at V and 7 bases at J, with 22 bases between the two ends. Germline V gene data show CDR1 as SEHNR and CDR2 as FQNEAQ (reference sequence). The CDR3 length is 16 residues. CDR3 sequence (DNA): TGTGCCAGCACCCAAGGGGACTCTCCTTCCGGCGGGGAGCTGTTTTTT. Translating it yields CASTQGDSPSGGELFF. Full variable domain (remainder filled in from reference TRBV7-9 and TRBJ2-2): DTGVSQNPRHKITKRGQNVTFRCDPISEHNRLYWYRQTLGQGPEFLTYFQNEAQLEKSRLLSDRFSAERPKGSFSTLEIQRTEQGDSAMYLCASTQGDSPSGGELFFGEGSRLTVL.

Points on this clonotype: This may be a read error: a much more frequent sequence differs by one nucleotide. The V gene is TRBV30, the J gene TRBJ2-5; 7 bases align to TRBD1. Germline V lookup: CDR1 GTSNPN, CDR2 SVGIG (reference sequence). CDR3 size: 14 residues. The V segment lost 1 base and the J segment 11 bases; nucleotides outside the gene matches: 13. The CDR3 DNA reads as TGTGCCTGGAGTGAGGGAGACAGGGTGAATGAGCAGTACTTC. As protein: CAWSEGDRVNEQYF. Complete variable domain (other parts from reference TRBV30 and TRBJ2-5): SQTIHQWPATLVQPVGSPLSLECTVEGTSNPNLYWYRQAAGRGLQLLFYSVGIGQISSEVPQNLSASRPQDRQFILSSKKLLLSDSGFYLCAWSEGDRVNEQYFGPGTRLLVL.

This rearrangement joins TRBV4-3 to TRBJ1-2; possible D gene TRBD1, 5 bases. V lost 0 bases and J 3 bases, leaving 14 bases between the germline ends. This CDR3 region has 16 residues. The germline CDR1 and CDR2 sequences are LGHNA and YSLEER. The CDR3 sequence: CASSQEIGTAYYGYTF. The CDR3 nucleotides are TGCGCCAGCAGCCAAGAGATAGGGACGGCTTACTATGGCTACACCTTC.

This clonotype appeared once. The chain recombines TRBV27 with TRBJ1-6; 7 bases fit TRBD1. CDR1 and CDR2 from the germline V gene are MNHEY and SMNVEV (reference sequence). Unmatched junction bases numbered 12, after V lost 6 bases and J lost 13 bases. The CDR3 totals 14 residues. Here the CDR3 reads CASSLPGQSFPLHF. Here the CDR3 DNA reads TGTGCCAGCAGCCTTCCGGGACAGTCGTTCCCCCTCCACTTT.

The genes are TRBV27 and TRBJ2-3, with 14 bases identical to TRBD2. CDR3 length: 16 residues. J was trimmed by 5 bases and V by 5 bases; bases with no gene match: 6. Germline assignment: CDR1 MNHEY and CDR2 SMNVEV (reference sequence). In DNA, the CDR3 is TGTGCCAGCAGTCTGACTAGCGGGGGGGCCAAAGATACGCAGTATTTT. Amino acids: CASSLTSGGAKDTQYF.

V and J are TRBV6-2 or TRBV6-3 and TRBJ1-1, with TRBD1 matching 7 bases. This CDR3 contains 14 residues. Germline V gene data show CDR1 as MNHEY and CDR2 as SVGEGT. Losses at the gene ends were 7 bases for V and 3 bases for J; bases not matched to a gene: 8. The CDR3 nucleotides read TGTGCCAGCACCGATCAGGGGGAGGACACTGAAGCTTTCTTT. Translating it yields CASTDQGEDTEAFF.

The chain recombines TRBV6-2 or TRBV6-3 with TRBJ2-1, with 11 bases identical to TRBD2. This CDR3 has 17 amino acids. After removal of 5 bases from V and 0 bases from J, the junction contained 6 bases not matched to a gene. Looked up from germline, CDR1 is MNHEY and CDR2 is SVGEGT. Written as DNA, the CDR3 is TGTGCCAGCAGTCTCCTAGCGGGGGGCATCTCCTACAATGAGCAGTTCTTC. As protein: CASSLLAGGISYNEQFF.

This chain connects TRBV4-3 to TRBJ2-1; TRBD2 aligns across 11 bases. Trimming cost V 0 bases and J 6 bases; bases outside gene matches: 10. The length of the CDR3 is 18 residues. Germline V CDR1 and CDR2: LGHNA, YSLEER. The CDR3 nucleotides are TGCGCCAGCAGCCAAGATAACGTAGCGGGGGGGAGAGTCAATGAGCAGTTCTTC. Protein: CASSQDNVAGGRVNEQFF.

The rearrangement uses TRBV9 and TRBJ2-6, with unresolved D. Germline CDR1 SGDLS, CDR2 YYNGEE. V lost 4 bases to trimming and J lost 2 bases, with 10 bases between them. This CDR3 region has 15 residues. The CDR3 nucleotides are TGTGCCAGCAGCCATCGTAGGACTGGGGCCAACGTCCTGACTTTC. It encodes CASSHRRTGANVLTF.